This TCR beta chain was obtained from a study of control samples from healthy donors and cancer patients. The repertoire was sequenced with immunoSEQ multiplex PCR; TCRdb's copy has only in-frame clones and lacks some. The repertoire holds 120,000 or so clones, with 80% to 90% as singletons. The CDR3 runs to 14 residues. Germline V gene sequence: CDR1 MNHEY, CDR2 SMNVEV (reference sequence). Deletions cut 4 bases from V and 8 bases from J, with 15 bases between. Sequenced input: blood. This receptor was identified in a man aged 30 to 45 in good health. The V and J genes are TRBV27 and TRBJ2-1; no definite D call. The CDR3 DNA is TGTGCCAGCAGTTCCCCCGGAAGGGCTGATGAGCAGTTCTTC. Translated, it gives CASSSPGRADEQFF.